This T cell receptor (beta chain) derives from a study of blood T cell repertoires in COVID-19. Measured with immunoSEQ multiplex PCR; TCRdb has only the in-frame clones, and not every one. The top ten hold 8.5% to 10% of the sample, which has some 40,000 clones, roughly 88% seen once. Germline CDR1 MNHEY, CDR2 SVGAGI. J was trimmed by 5 bases and V by 6 bases; bases with no gene match: 3. The CDR3 spans 14 residues. The chain uses TRBV6-5 and TRBJ1-4; 10 positions match TRBD1. The material sequenced was peripheral blood. The clonotype comes from a human donor in a cohort sampled during active COVID-19. CDR3 sequence: CASRRQGANEKLFF. Written as DNA, the CDR3 is TGTGCCAGCAGAAGACAGGGGGCAAATGAAAAACTGTTTTTT.